This TCR beta chain was recovered during a study of blood T cell repertoires in COVID-19. The protocol was immunoSEQ multiplex PCR, while the TCRdb copy is restricted to in-frame clones and leaves out a portion. The table records about 230,000 clones, approximately 90% of them present only once. J lost 6 bases, V lost 2 bases, and 11 bases had no gene match. CDR1 and CDR2 from the germline V gene are LGHNA and YNFKEQ. The CDR3 contains 16 residues. V is TRBV4-2 and J is TRBJ2-7; 9 bases fit TRBD1. Sequenced: peripheral blood. The receptor was derived from a man aged 30-40 years with COVID-19, enrolled during active disease. Here the CDR3 reads CASSQLLGQGQSEQYF. In DNA, the CDR3 is TGTGCCAGCAGCCAACTTCTTGGACAGGGGCAATCCGAGCAGTACTTC.